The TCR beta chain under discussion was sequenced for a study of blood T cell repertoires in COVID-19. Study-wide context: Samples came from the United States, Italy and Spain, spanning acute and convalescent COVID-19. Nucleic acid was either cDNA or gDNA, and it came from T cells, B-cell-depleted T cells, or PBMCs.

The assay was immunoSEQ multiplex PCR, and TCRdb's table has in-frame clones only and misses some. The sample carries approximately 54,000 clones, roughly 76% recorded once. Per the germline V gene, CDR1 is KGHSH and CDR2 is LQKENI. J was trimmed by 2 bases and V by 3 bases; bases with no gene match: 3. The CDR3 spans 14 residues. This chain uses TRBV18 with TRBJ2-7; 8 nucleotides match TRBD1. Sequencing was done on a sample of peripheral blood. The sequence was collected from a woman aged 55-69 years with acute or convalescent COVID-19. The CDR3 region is CASSPRQGTYEQYF. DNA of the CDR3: TGTGCCAGCTCACCTCGACAGGGGACCTACGAGCAGTACTTC. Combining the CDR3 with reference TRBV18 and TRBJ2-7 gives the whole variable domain NAGVMQNPRHLVRRRGQEARLRCSPMKGHSHVYWYRQLPEEGLKFMVYLQKENIIDESGMPKERFSAEFPKEGPSILRIQQVVRGDSAAYFCASSPRQGTYEQYFGPGTRLTVT.